One and the same sample provided the 28 T cell receptor beta chains below, sequenced in a study of T cells in Graves' hyperthyroidism and ophthalmopathy. Regions amplified from RNA transcripts were the TCR beta CDR3 regions. A first-round RT-PCR of the TCR CDR3 used the HTBI primer set. From the multiplex PCR reads, TCRdb called clonotypes with MiXCR, one entry per CDR3 protein. The sample shows roughly 510,000 distinct CDR3 sequences, over 45% of them seen only once. What was sequenced was peripheral blood or thyroid tissue (not recorded which). Source of these receptors: an adult woman with Graves' disease, either hyperthyroidism or ophthalmopathy (not recorded which).

This chain links TRBV29-1 with TRBJ1-1; 7 bases map to TRBD1. Germline V gives CDR1 SQVTM, CDR2 ANQGSEA. There are 13 residues in the CDR3. Unmatched junction bases numbered 7, after V lost 6 bases and J lost 3 bases. The CDR3 here is CSVPGTVYTEAFF. For the CDR3, the DNA is TGCAGCGTGCCCGGGACAGTTTACACTGAAGCTTTCTTT.

The sample holds a few counts of this clonotype. This chain connects TRBV29-1 to TRBJ2-7, with 8 bases that match TRBD1. The CDR3 is 10 amino acids. Germline CDR1 is SQVTM and CDR2 is ANQGSEA. Germline trimming cut 7 bases from V and 6 bases from J; bases unmatched to any gene: 2. CDR3 in amino acids: CSGTGGEQYF. The CDR3, as DNA: TGCAGCGGAACAGGGGGCGAGCAGTACTTC.

To note about this clonotype: One junction end disagrees with the germline gene, perhaps due to a read error. The CDR3 DNA follows: TGCAGCGTCGGGGACAGCTCCGCCTTC. This codes for CSVGDSSAF. This sequence joins TRBV29-1 and TRBJ1-2, with TRBD1 matching over 7 bases. The CDR3 covers 9 residues. Germline CDR1 and CDR2: SQVTM and ANQGSEA.

This clonotype showed up many times. The V and J genes are TRBV4-1 and TRBJ2-5; D not certain. From germline, CDR1 is MGHRA and CDR2 YSYEKL. There are 14 residues in the CDR3. Trimming stripped 1 base from V and 5 bases from J, with 11 bases between. The chain's CDR3 is CASSQGMAVETQYF. The CDR3, as DNA: TGCGCCAGCAGCCAAGGGATGGCGGTGGAGACCCAGTACTTC.

The CDR3 here is CSVEDTYYGYTF. The CDR3 nucleotides read TGCAGCGTCGAGGACACTTACTATGGCTACACCTTC. The rearrangement links TRBV29-1 to TRBJ1-2; perhaps TRBD1 as D (5 bases). The CDR3 runs 12 residues. The germline V and J ends were trimmed by 6 bases and 3 bases, with 11 bases remaining between them. Germline V CDR1 and CDR2: SQVTM, ANQGSEA.

This clonotype appeared once. The V call is TRBV10-3, the J call TRBJ1-2; 12 bases match TRBD1. The V gene's germline CDR1 is ENHRY and CDR2 SYGVKD. This CDR3 comprises 17 residues. V was pared by 6 bases and J by 6 bases, with 14 bases of the junction left unmatched. The CDR3 protein is CAIRQNGTGGAWDGYTF. CDR3 bases: TGTGCCATCAGACAGAACGGGACAGGGGGCGCTTGGGATGGCTACACCTTC.

The genes are TRBV29-1 and TRBJ2-5; the D gene is possibly TRBD1 (6 bases). Trimming cost V 7 bases and J 2 bases, with 17 bases left between them. The CDR3 covers 14 residues. Germline CDR1 SQVTM, CDR2 ANQGSEA. CDR3 loop: CSGVGALRQETQYF. The CDR3 bases are TGCAGCGGGGTGGGGGCCCTGCGGCAAGAGACCCAGTACTTC. The full variable domain, its missing parts supplied by reference TRBV29-1 and TRBJ2-5, is SAVISQKPSRDICQRGTSLTIQCQVDSQVTMMFWYRQQPGQSLTLIATANQGSEATYESGFVIDKFPISRPNLTFSTLTVSNMSPEDSSIYLCSGVGALRQETQYFGPGTRLLVL.

The chain is built from TRBV29-1 and TRBJ1-2, with 7 nucleotides matching TRBD1. Germline V gene lookup returns CDR1 SQVTM and CDR2 ANQGSEA. V shed 6 bases and J 4 bases; nucleotides not matched to a gene: 2. CDR3 length: 11 amino acids. The CDR3 nucleotides are TGCAGCGTACAGGGGAGCTATGGCTACACCTTC. It encodes CSVQGSYGYTF.

The chain joins TRBV28 to TRBJ1-5; D possibly corresponds to TRBD1 (5 bases). CDR1 and CDR2 (germline): MDHEN, SYDVKM. The length of the CDR3 is 17 residues. V was pared by 5 bases and J by 3 bases, with 20 bases between. CDR3 nucleotide sequence: TGTGCCAGCAGTCTCCTATTCGGGACTCGGATCAATCAGCCCCAGCATTTT. Residues: CASSLLFGTRINQPQHF.

The chain employs TRBV7-2 and TRBJ2-6; D might be TRBD1 (6 bases). The CDR3 loop spans 15 amino acids. V was cut by 5 bases and J by 3 bases, with 11 bases left in between. The germline CDR1 and CDR2 sequences are SGHTA and FQGNSA. CDR3 residues: CASSEQGRGANVLTF. The CDR3 region has the DNA TGTGCCAGCAGCGAACAGGGTCGTGGGGCCAACGTCCTGACTTTC. Together with reference TRBV7-2 and TRBJ2-6, the CDR3 gives the full variable domain: GAGVSQSPSNKVTEKGKDVELRCDPISGHTALYWYRQSLGQGLEFLIYFQGNSAPDKSGLPSDRFSAERTGGSVSTLTIQRTQQEDSAVYLCASSEQGRGANVLTFGAGSRLTVL.

This rearrangement joins TRBV11-2 to TRBJ1-1, with a tentative D call TRBD1 (5 bases). The CDR3 is made up of 13 amino acids. Germline V gene sequence: CDR1 SGHAT, CDR2 FQNNGV. V lost 3 bases to trimming and J lost 5 bases, with 10 bases between them. The CDR3 DNA reads TGTGCCAGCAGCTTGGGGCGGCTAACTGAAGCTTTCTTT. Its translation is CASSLGRLTEAFF. The full variable domain, in which reference TRBV11-2 and TRBJ1-1 provide the parts outside the CDR3, is EAGVAQSPRYKIIEKRQSVAFWCNPISGHATLYWYQQILGQGPKLLIQFQNNGVVDDSQLPKDRFSAERLKGVDSTLKIQPAKLEDSAVYLCASSLGRLTEAFFGQGTRLTVV.

The chain carries TRBV15 and TRBJ2-5; 9 positions match TRBD1. The CDR3 has 14 residues. V lost 3 bases, J lost 5 bases, and 4 bases stayed unmatched. CDR1 is LNHNV, CDR2 YYDKDF, per germline (reference sequence). In nucleotides, the CDR3 is TGTGCCACCAGCAGGGACAGGGGATGGGAGACCCAGTACTTC. Translating it yields CATSRDRGWETQYF.

This clonotype was observed many times. The chain carries TRBV6-6 and TRBJ1-6; perhaps TRBD1 as D (6 bases). This CDR3 is built from 18 residues. The ends were cut back, 2 bases at V and 0 bases at J, with 14 bases in the middle. Germline V gene data show CDR1 as MNHNY and CDR2 as SVGAGI (reference sequence). Here the CDR3 reads CASSYPGQSPSYNSPLHF. The CDR3 DNA reads as TGTGCCAGCAGTTACCCCGGACAGAGTCCCTCCTATAATTCACCCCTCCACTTT.

This clonotype has a handful of counts. The chain carries TRBV7-2 and TRBJ2-7, with D possibly TRBD2 on 6 matching bases. Trimming shortened V by 6 bases and J by 6 bases, and 18 bases separated the two germline ends. Germline V gives CDR1 SGHTA, CDR2 FQGNSA. The CDR3 covers 14 residues. CDR3 DNA: TGTGCCAGCAGTCCCCGGGGACTCCGCGGCGAGCAGTACTTC. Its translation: CASSPRGLRGEQYF.

CDR3 DNA: TGCAGTGCTAGTATACAGCCAAACTATGGCTACACCTTC. Protein: CSASIQPNYGYTF. This chain uses TRBV20-1 with TRBJ1-2; D is undetermined. The CDR3 consists of 13 residues. Germline CDR1 DFQATT, CDR2 SNEGSKA (reference sequence). V lost 3 bases to trimming and J lost 2 bases, with 10 bases between them.

In this sample, this clonotype turned up a few times. V gene TRBV11-2 combines with J gene TRBJ1-5; D is possibly TRBD1 (5 bases). V lost 7 bases and J lost 0, with 16 bases in between. Germline-derived CDR1 and CDR2 are SGHAT and FQNNGV. The CDR3 contains 16 residues. CDR3 loop: CASKLGAAYSNQPQHF. The CDR3 DNA reads as TGTGCCAGCAAACTCGGGGCCGCCTATAGCAATCAGCCCCAGCATTTT.

This clonotype has ten or more counts. The chain combines TRBV20-1 with TRBJ2-7, with D perhaps TRBD2 (6 bases). Germline V gene sequence: CDR1 DFQATT, CDR2 SNEGSKA (reference sequence). This CDR3 comprises 14 residues. V was pared by 0 bases and J by 5 bases, with 14 bases between. CDR3 nucleotide sequence: TGCAGTGCTAGAGACCTAGCGATCATAAACGAGCAGTACTTC. Its protein product is CSARDLAIINEQYF.

The chain couples TRBV2 to TRBJ2-5; TRBD1 matches 7 bases. The V and J ends lost 6 bases and 4 bases, in that order; junction bases with no gene match: 5. CDR3 size: 13 residues. Germline V CDR1 and CDR2: SNHLY, FYNNEI. The CDR3 bases are TGTGCCAGCAGGGCCACAGGGGCAGAGACCCAGTACTTC. It specifies CASRATGAETQYF.

The chain couples TRBV6-5 to TRBJ1-2; perhaps TRBD1 as D (6 bases). Trimming pared 5 bases from V and 8 bases from J, leaving 12 bases between. The CDR3 sequence is 12 residues long. The germline V gene encodes CDR1 MNHEY and CDR2 SVGAGI. CDR3 protein: CASSARGRGYTF. The DNA of the CDR3 is TGTGCCAGCAGTGCGCGGGGGCGCGGCTACACCTTC.

This clonotype was seen at least ten times. The rearrangement links TRBV7-6 to TRBJ2-2, with D perhaps matching TRBD2 (5 bases). This CDR3 is built from 13 residues. The ends were cut back, 5 bases at V and 5 bases at J, with 9 bases in the middle. CDR1 and CDR2 (germline): SGHVS, FNYEAQ. The CDR3 is CASSLTSTGELFF. In DNA, the CDR3 is TGTGCCAGCAGCCTTACTAGTACCGGGGAGCTGTTTTTT. The whole variable domain, remainder taken from reference TRBV7-6 and TRBJ2-2, is GAGVSQSPRYKVTKRGQDVALRCDPISGHVSLYWYRQALGQGPEFLTYFNYEAQQDKSGLPNDRFSAERPEGSISTLTIQRTEQRDSAMYRCASSLTSTGELFFGEGSRLTVL.

This clonotype has ten or more counts. This chain connects TRBV7-8 to TRBJ1-1; D is uncertain. CDR1 is SGHVS, CDR2 FQNEAQ, per germline. CDR3 size: 17 residues. V shed 2 bases and J shed 3 bases, with 19 bases lying between them. CDR3 residues: CASSLSRTGLFYTEAFF. CDR3 DNA: TGTGCCAGCAGCTTAAGTCGCACGGGGTTATTTTACACTGAAGCTTTCTTT.

The J gene is TRBJ1-1, the V gene TRBV24-1; tentative D call: TRBD1 (6 bases). CDR3 size: 15 residues. V was clipped by 4 bases and J by 2 bases, with 13 bases between them. The V gene's germline CDR1 is KGHDR and CDR2 SFDVKD. As DNA, the CDR3 is TGTGCCACCAGTGACTCCGGGACAATTAACACTGAAGCTTTCTTT. Translating it yields CATSDSGTINTEAFF.

The rearrangement joins TRBV7-9 to TRBJ2-7, with 10 bases lining up with TRBD2. Germline V gene lookup returns CDR1 SEHNR and CDR2 FQNEAQ (reference sequence). Trimming at V came to 6 bases and at J to 6 bases, leaving 8 bases not matched to a gene. The length of the CDR3 is 14 residues. The CDR3 nucleotides read TGTGCCAGCAGTAAAGCGGGAGGGCCCTCCGAGCAGTACTTC. Amino acid sequence: CASSKAGGPSEQYF.

This rearrangement joins TRBV4-2 to TRBJ2-3; D is unclear. The CDR3 covers 12 residues. Germline lookup yields CDR1 LGHNA and CDR2 YNFKEQ. Between the trimmed V and J ends, which lost 4 bases and 5 bases, there was a span of 7 bases. The CDR3 is CASSPRGDTQYF. The CDR3 DNA reads TGTGCCAGCAGCCCCCGTGGAGATACGCAGTATTTT.

This clonotype was counted a few times. Sequence at one end of the junction differs from germline and may be a read error. The CDR3 nucleotides are TGTGCCACCAGCAGAGATTGGCAAGTCTACACTTTC. It is translated as CATSRDWQVYTF. The chain recombines TRBV15 with TRBJ1-2; D is uncertain. The V gene's germline CDR1 is LNHNV and CDR2 YYDKDF (reference sequence). The CDR3 spans 12 residues.

This sequence joins TRBV3-1 and TRBJ1-2, with TRBD1 as a possible D gene (6 bases). The V gene's germline CDR1 is LGHDT and CDR2 YNNKEL (reference sequence). The ends were cut back, 3 bases at V and 10 bases at J, with 18 bases in the middle. This CDR3 region has 14 residues. CDR3 sequence: CASSQDSWGSDYTF. The CDR3 coding sequence is TGTGCCAGCAGCCAGGACAGCTGGGGGAGTGACTACACCTTC.

The chain combines TRBV15 with TRBJ2-5, with a tentative D call TRBD1 (6 bases). The V gene lost 5 bases and the J gene lost 4 bases, with 17 bases spanning the gap. This CDR3 region has 15 residues. Germline V gene data show CDR1 as LNHNV and CDR2 as YYDKDF (reference sequence). CDR3 sequence: CATSFSRSRGETQYF. The CDR3 DNA reads TGTGCCACCAGCTTCAGCCGGAGCAGGGGAGAGACCCAGTACTTC.

The chain couples TRBV7-2 to TRBJ2-7; D is unclear. Trimming left V 1 base short and J 5 bases short, with 12 bases between. In germline, CDR1 is SGHTA, CDR2 FQGNSA. This CDR3 is 14 amino acids long. CDR3 amino acids: CASSLEDRPHEQYF. Here the CDR3 DNA reads TGTGCCAGCAGCTTAGAGGACCGTCCCCACGAGCAGTACTTC.